In this sample, the clone carrying this T cell receptor beta chain turned up once. Antigen: not known. PCR amplification relied on 60 Vbeta primers (plus 13 Jbeta primers). The table came from immunoSEQ multiplex PCR; TCRdb's copy has only in-frame clones and leaves some out. The table shows around 84,000 clones, with around 79% occurring only once. The CDR3 has 14 amino acids. Germline loops: CDR1 MGHDK, CDR2 SYGVNS. J was trimmed by 15 bases and V by 0 bases; bases with no gene match: 10. Regarding donors, all were healthy bone marrow donors. These data come from a study of cytomegalovirus exposure and HLA in healthy donors. The study, taken as a whole, reports: A later analysis reportedly found that, within productive TCRs, an Asian-associated ancestry cluster had fewer N-insertions than the mean observed across the approximately 600 donors. As a later analysis revealed, the rate of TCR association differed by HLA locus, with DRB1 most and HLA-C fewest. A missense variant in DCLRE1C was later tied to TCR beta V- and J-gene trimming.

The chain uses TRBV25-1 and TRBJ2-1, with TRBD1 matching 8 bases. The sample taken for sequencing was PBMCs. This sequence originates from a human donor in good health. The CDR3 DNA reads as TGTGCCAGCAGTGAATATGGTGTGGGGACAGGAGTGTTCTTC. It yields the protein CASSEYGVGTGVFF.